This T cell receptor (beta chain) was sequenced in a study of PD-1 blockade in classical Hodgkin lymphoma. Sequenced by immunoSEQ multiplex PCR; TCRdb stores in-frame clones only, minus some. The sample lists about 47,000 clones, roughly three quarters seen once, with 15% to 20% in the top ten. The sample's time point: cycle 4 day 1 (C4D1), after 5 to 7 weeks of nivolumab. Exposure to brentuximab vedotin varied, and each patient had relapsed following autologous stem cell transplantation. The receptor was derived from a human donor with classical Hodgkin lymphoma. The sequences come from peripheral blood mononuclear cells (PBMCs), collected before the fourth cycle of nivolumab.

DNA for the CDR3: TGCGCCAGCAGCTCAGGGACCTCTACCATGAACACTGAAGCTTTCTTT. Protein product: CASSSGTSTMNTEAFF. V and J are TRBV5-1 and TRBJ1-1; TRBD1 might be the D (5 bases). Trimming removed 3 bases at V and 0 bases at J, with 15 bases between. Germline CDR1 reads SGHRS; CDR2 reads YFSETQ. This CDR3 has 16 amino acids. Based on the CDR3 plus reference TRBV5-1 and TRBJ1-1, the full variable domain is KAGVTQTPRYLIKTRGQQVTLSCSPISGHRSVSWYQQTPGQGLQFLFEYFSETQRNKGNFPGRFSGRQFSNSRSEMNVSTLELGDSALYLCASSSGTSTMNTEAFFGQGTRLTVV.